The 21 T cell receptor beta chains in this list originate from one sample, sequenced in a study of T cell responses to AZD1222 COVID-19 vaccine (dated by TCRdb to the early 2020s). This sample's time point label indicates: baseline before first vaccination. Library method: the immunoSEQ multiplex PCR assay. TCRdb took over this immuneACCESS table, retaining in-frame rearrangements with V and J assigned. Such tables are incomplete; in checked studies, under half of the missing clones stem from an unresolved V gene, and the remainder is unexplained. The sample table records roughly 100,000 clones; about 88% of these occur just once. The ten largest clonotypes hold 5% of the sample. Sequenced material: peripheral blood, taken on day 0 of AZD1222 vaccination. The receptors derive from an adult in good health.

There are a few counts of this clone. This chain connects TRBV5-6 to TRBJ2-2; D unclear. V gave up 1 base and J gave up 9 bases, with 13 bases separating them. The CDR3 consists of 14 residues. Germline-derived CDR1 and CDR2 are SGHDT and YYEEEE. CDR3 sequence reads: CASSLYGLARELFF. CDR3 DNA: TGTGCCAGCAGCTTGTATGGGCTGGCCCGGGAGCTGTTTTTT.

This chain connects TRBV7-2 to TRBJ2-3; tentatively, D is TRBD2 (6 bases). The V gene's germline CDR1 is SGHTA and CDR2 FQGNSA. CDR3 size: 15 residues. The V gene lost 4 bases and the J gene lost 2 bases, with 13 bases spanning the gap. Here the CDR3 DNA reads TGTGCCAGCAGCTCGCGACTAGAAAACACAGATACGCAGTATTTT. Translating gives CASSSRLENTDTQYF. The variable domain in full, with the rest retrieved from reference TRBV7-2 and TRBJ2-3, is GAGVSQSPSNKVTEKGKDVELRCDPISGHTALYWYRQSLGQGLEFLIYFQGNSAPDKSGLPSDRFSAERTGGSVSTLTIQRTQQEDSAVYLCASSSRLENTDTQYFGPGTRLTVL.

The chain combines TRBV6-5 with TRBJ1-5; TRBD1 might be the D (6 bases). Trimming cost V 6 bases and J 4 bases, with 10 bases left between them. The CDR3 runs to 13 residues. Germline V CDR1 and CDR2: MNHEY, SVGAGI. CDR3 protein: CASRSQGNQPQHF. DNA for the CDR3: TGTGCCAGCAGATCACAGGGAAATCAGCCCCAGCATTTT.

This clone was detected a few times. CDR3 nucleotide sequence: TGTGCCATGGAGAGACAGCGAGCTAACTATGGCTACACCTTC. Translating it yields CAMERQRANYGYTF. J is TRBJ1-2 and V is TRBV30; D possibly corresponds to TRBD1 (5 bases). The CDR3 has 14 residues. Trimming shortened V by 8 bases and J by 0 bases, and 16 bases separated the two germline ends. Germline V lookup: CDR1 GTSNPN, CDR2 SVGIG (reference sequence).

This clone was counted between two and nine times. The chain combines TRBV6-5 with TRBJ2-1, with 8 bases identical to TRBD2. Per germline, CDR1 MNHEY and CDR2 SVGAGI. With V trimmed by 2 bases and J by 9 bases, 9 bases remained unmatched. CDR3 length: 15 residues. CDR3 loop: CASSYLTSGMGEQFF. The CDR3 DNA follows: TGTGCCAGCAGTTACCTCACTAGCGGAATGGGTGAGCAGTTCTTC.

The chain links TRBV14 to TRBJ2-7; D is undetermined. Germline values: CDR1 SGHDN, CDR2 FVKESK. Trimming left V 0 bases short and J 9 bases short, with 9 bases between. The CDR3 totals 12 residues. CDR3 residues: CASSQDVGRQYF. As DNA, the CDR3 is TGTGCCAGCAGCCAAGATGTGGGTCGGCAGTACTTC.

V usage is TRBV9 and J usage is TRBJ2-1, with 8 bases fitting TRBD1. Germline values: CDR1 SGDLS, CDR2 YYNGEE. V dropped 1 base and J dropped 6; count of bases not matched to a gene: 12. There are 17 residues in the CDR3. CDR3 loop: CASSVTTGDRSSNEQFF. Written as DNA, the CDR3 is TGTGCCAGCAGCGTAACTACTGGGGACAGGTCGTCCAATGAGCAGTTCTTC.

The genes are TRBV4-1 and TRBJ2-3, with 9 bases matching TRBD2. J lost 4 bases, V lost 8 bases, and 13 bases had no gene match. Germline V gene lookup returns CDR1 MGHRA and CDR2 YSYEKL. CDR3 length equals 16 residues. CDR3 nucleotides: TGCGCCAGCGAGGGCGGCGCGGGAGGGCCTCCAGATACGCAGTATTTT. Its protein is CASEGGAGGPPDTQYF.

The chain combines TRBV2 with TRBJ1-5; TRBD1 agrees at 7 bases. Trimming removed 5 bases from V and 0 bases from J; junction bases left unmatched: 4. The germline gives CDR1 SNHLY, CDR2 FYNNEI. The CDR3 is made up of 15 amino acids. The CDR3 region is CASSRDSNSNQPQHF. The CDR3 DNA follows: TGTGCCAGCAGTCGGGACAGTAATAGCAATCAGCCCCAGCATTTT.

The chain links TRBV7-2 to TRBJ1-2; 7 bases line up with TRBD1. Germline CDR1 SGHTA, CDR2 FQGNSA. Trimming cost V 2 bases and J 7 bases; bases outside gene matches: 4. The CDR3 is 13 residues long. Here the CDR3 DNA reads TGTGCCAGCAGCTTAACGACAGGGAGTGGCTACACCTTC. Translated: CASSLTTGSGYTF.

The chain combines TRBV7-6 with TRBJ2-1; D possibly uses TRBD1 or TRBD2 (5 bases each). This CDR3 comprises 18 residues. Per the germline V gene, CDR1 is SGHVS and CDR2 is FNYEAQ. Trimming stripped 3 bases from V and 0 bases from J, with 18 bases between. CDR3 DNA sequence: TGTGCCAGCAGCTTGTCGGTCGGGTGGGGGAGCTCCTACAATGAGCAGTTCTTC. It translates to CASSLSVGWGSSYNEQFF.

The V call is TRBV7-3, the J call TRBJ1-2; 10 bases fit TRBD1. Germline values: CDR1 SGHTA, CDR2 FQGTGA. The V and J ends lost 5 bases and 7 bases, in that order; junction bases with no gene match: 4. The CDR3 totals 13 residues. Here the CDR3 reads CASSGDRGGGYTF. In nucleotides, the CDR3 is TGTGCCAGCAGCGGGGACAGGGGCGGTGGCTACACCTTC.

This chain uses TRBV5-1 with TRBJ2-1, with no clear D. Looked up from germline, CDR1 is SGHRS and CDR2 is YFSETQ. Deletions cut 2 bases from V and 5 bases from J, with 5 bases between. The CDR3 is made up of 12 amino acids. CDR3 bases: TGCGCCAGCAGCTTACTAAACAATGAGCAGTTCTTC. This codes for CASSLLNNEQFF. Filled out from reference TRBV5-1 and TRBJ2-1, the complete variable domain reads KAGVTQTPRYLIKTRGQQVTLSCSPISGHRSVSWYQQTPGQGLQFLFEYFSETQRNKGNFPGRFSGRQFSNSRSEMNVSTLELGDSALYLCASSLLNNEQFFGPGTRLTVL.

This clone has just a few counts. The V and J genes are TRBV7-6 and TRBJ2-1; TRBD2 is a possible D gene (5 bases). Trimming took off 2 bases at V and 8 bases at J, with 28 bases between the two ends. The CDR3 runs 19 residues. From germline, CDR1 is SGHVS and CDR2 FNYEAQ. This CDR3 reads CASSLSAEPSRVGNHEQFF. The CDR3 coding sequence is TGTGCCAGCAGCTTATCTGCCGAACCATCGAGGGTCGGAAACCATGAGCAGTTCTTC.

The chain is built from TRBV7-9 and TRBJ2-7, with 11 bases that match TRBD2. Per germline, CDR1 SEHNR and CDR2 FQNEAQ (reference sequence). This CDR3 has 18 residues. V lost 5 bases and J lost 0; bases outside the gene matches: 12. The CDR3 DNA reads TGTGCCAGCAGCCCCCACGGGGTAGCGGGGGGGAGCTCCTACGAGCAGTACTTC. It encodes CASSPHGVAGGSSYEQYF.

This clone came up once. This chain links TRBV5-4 with TRBJ1-6; the D is unclear. The germline V gene encodes CDR1 SGHNT and CDR2 YYREEE (reference sequence). CDR3 length: 13 amino acids. V lost 2 bases to trimming and J lost 5 bases, with 5 bases between them. CDR3 DNA: TGTGCCAGCAGCTTCCGGGATAATTCACCCCTCCACTTT. Residues: CASSFRDNSPLHF. The complete variable domain, with remaining parts taken from reference TRBV5-4 and TRBJ1-6, reads ETGVTQSPTHLIKTRGQQVTLRCSSQSGHNTVSWYQQALGQGPQFIFQYYREEENGRGNFPPRFSGLQFPNYSSELNVNALELDDSALYLCASSFRDNSPLHFGNGTRLTVT.

In its sample, this clone was seen a few times. The V call is TRBV7-9, the J call TRBJ2-2; D may be TRBD1 (5 bases). Germline values: CDR1 SEHNR, CDR2 FQNEAQ (reference sequence). V was clipped by 4 bases and J by 5 bases, with 11 bases between them. CDR3 size: 14 residues. The chain's CDR3 is CASSSQTATGELFF. Here the CDR3 DNA reads TGTGCCAGCAGCTCGCAGACAGCGACCGGGGAGCTGTTTTTT.

This chain uses TRBV2 with TRBJ2-7; 8 nucleotides line up with TRBD1. This CDR3 region has 13 residues. Losses at the gene ends were 4 bases for V and 6 bases for J; bases not matched to a gene: 5. CDR1 SNHLY and CDR2 FYNNEI come from the germline V gene. As DNA, the CDR3 is TGTGCCAGCAGTGGGACAGGGTCGGGCGAGCAGTACTTC. Protein sequence: CASSGTGSGEQYF.

This clone occurred a few times. Given a much more abundant clone one base away, this may be a read error. This chain uses TRBV7-9 with TRBJ2-7, with 8 bases identical to TRBD2. V gave up 3 bases and J gave up 5 bases; unmatched junction bases: 12. Per the germline V gene, CDR1 is SEHNR and CDR2 is FQNEAQ (reference sequence). There are 16 residues in the CDR3. This CDR3 reads CASSFGGDGGSDEQYF. The CDR3 nucleotides are TGTGCCAGCAGCTTCGGGGGGGACGGGGGGTCCGACGAGCAGTACTTC.

This chain joins TRBV19 and TRBJ2-2; the match to TRBD1 covers 11 bases. Per the germline V gene, CDR1 is LNHDA and CDR2 is SQIVND (reference sequence). The CDR3 covers 15 residues. After removal of 7 bases from V and 5 bases from J, the junction contained 6 bases not matched to a gene. CDR3 DNA: TGTGCCAGTACAGGGACAGGGGGATGGACCGGGGAGCTGTTTTTT. It encodes CASTGTGGWTGELFF.

The chain uses TRBV11-2 and TRBJ2-6; D not resolved. Germline-derived CDR1 and CDR2 are SGHAT and FQNNGV. V lost 5 bases, J lost 2 bases, and 4 bases lay in between. The CDR3 has 13 amino acids. CDR3 in DNA: TGTGCCAGCAGCCTCACTGGGGCCAACGTCCTGACTTTC. It yields the protein CASSLTGANVLTF. The complete variable domain, with remaining parts taken from reference TRBV11-2 and TRBJ2-6, reads EAGVAQSPRYKIIEKRQSVAFWCNPISGHATLYWYQQILGQGPKLLIQFQNNGVVDDSQLPKDRFSAERLKGVDSTLKIQPAKLEDSAVYLCASSLTGANVLTFGAGSRLTVL.